This T cell receptor (beta chain) was recovered during a study of cytomegalovirus exposure and HLA in healthy donors. Findings and caveats of the study: Associated with HLA alleles at 0.05 false discovery rate in a later analysis were 15,000 to 20,000 TCR beta sequences. A later analysis reportedly identified an Asian-associated ancestry cluster as carrying fewer N-insertions than the roughly 670-donor mean. A previous analysis found most TCR beta V segments productive roughly 90% or roughly 30% of the time.

Concerning this clone itself: Its specificity is unknown.

A multiplex PCR was run with 60 Vbeta primers and 13 Jbeta primers. Data came from immunoSEQ multiplex PCR; TCRdb stores just in-frame clones and leaves some out. The profile shows 100,000 to 150,000 clones, 74% of them singletons. Germline CDR1 reads SEHNR; CDR2 reads FQNEAQ (reference sequence). V was cut by 8 bases and J by 0 bases, with 8 bases left in between. The CDR3 loop spans 14 amino acids. This sequence originates from a woman aged 50 to 60 in good health and CMV-seropositive. The chain recombines TRBV7-9 with TRBJ1-6, with D possibly TRBD1 on 5 matching bases. The specimen was PBMCs. The CDR3 nucleotides read TGTGCCAGCGGGGGGAGCTCCTATAATTCACCCCTCCACTTT. It specifies CASGGSSYNSPLHF.